A single sample is the source of the 7 T cell receptor beta chains below, sequenced in a study of beta chain features in type 1 diabetes. Findings and caveats of the study: A moderate, significant TCRB CDR3 shortening appeared in type 1 diabetes across four CD4+ subsets.

The isolated RNA, all of it, was reverse transcribed, so expressed TCRB transcripts were what got sequenced. Sequenced by immunoSEQ multiplex PCR; TCRdb stores in-frame clones only, minus some. The sample carries hundreds of thousands of clones, 13% recorded once. No antigen has been assigned to these receptors. Sequencing used naive CD4+ T cells from blood. Source of these receptors: a man between 18 and 35 years old with type 1 diabetes.

The V and J genes are TRBV5-1 and TRBJ1-1; 8 bases agree with TRBD1. The CDR3 extends over 16 amino acids. V dropped 4 bases and J dropped 5; count of bases not matched to a gene: 13. The V gene's germline CDR1 is SGHRS and CDR2 YFSETQ. CDR3 region: CASSPGQGPWGTEAFF. The CDR3 DNA sequence: TGCGCCAGCAGCCCCGGACAGGGACCTTGGGGTACTGAAGCTTTCTTT.

This chain uses TRBV28 with TRBJ2-2; 7 bases line up with TRBD1. From germline, CDR1 is MDHEN and CDR2 SYDVKM. V was pared by 3 bases and J by 0 bases, with 1 base of the junction left unmatched. The CDR3 runs to 15 residues. In nucleotides, the CDR3 is TGTGCCAGCAGTTTTGACAGGGCGAACACCGGGGAGCTGTTTTTT. It codes for CASSFDRANTGELFF.

This chain connects TRBV18 to TRBJ1-6; 8 bases align to TRBD1. Germline V lookup: CDR1 KGHSH, CDR2 LQKENI. The CDR3 runs to 16 residues. Trimming removed 3 bases from V and 6 bases from J; junction bases left unmatched: 7. The CDR3 DNA reads as TGTGCCAGCTCACCTTCGGAGACAGGGGTTAATTCACCCCTCCACTTT. Translated, it gives CASSPSETGVNSPLHF. The entire variable domain, with the rest obtained from reference TRBV18 and TRBJ1-6, is as follows: NAGVMQNPRHLVRRRGQEARLRCSPMKGHSHVYWYRQLPEEGLKFMVYLQKENIIDESGMPKERFSAEFPKEGPSILRIQQVVRGDSAAYFCASSPSETGVNSPLHFGNGTRLTVT.

This clone was detected a few times. The chain combines TRBV28 with TRBJ2-5, with 9 bases identical to TRBD2. The V gene's germline CDR1 is MDHEN and CDR2 SYDVKM. The CDR3 sequence is 16 residues long. V gave up 2 bases and J gave up 3 bases; unmatched junction bases: 7. CDR3 residues: CASSLVAGGLEETQYF. The CDR3 nucleotides are TGTGCCAGCAGTTTAGTGGCGGGGGGGCTGGAAGAGACCCAGTACTTC.

The CDR3 DNA reads as TGCGCCAGCAGAGGATCGACAGTAGCCAAAAACATTCAGTACTTC. Protein: CASRGSTVAKNIQYF. The V gene is TRBV5-1, the J gene TRBJ2-4; a weak D match, TRBD1 (5 bases). The CDR3 spans 15 residues. CDR1 is SGHRS and CDR2 is YFSETQ in the germline V gene. V was pared by 5 bases and J by 0 bases, with 12 bases between.

The chain recombines TRBV30 with TRBJ2-3; TRBD1 aligns across 8 bases. With V trimmed by 8 bases and J by 2 bases, 9 bases remained unmatched. CDR1 and CDR2 (germline): GTSNPN, SVGIG (reference sequence). The length of the CDR3 is 14 residues. The CDR3 nucleotides read TGTGCCCTTAACAGGGGGACCCACACAGATACGCAGTATTTT. The encoded protein is CALNRGTHTDTQYF. Full variable domain (outside the CDR3, taken from reference TRBV30 and TRBJ2-3): SQTIHQWPATLVQPVGSPLSLECTVEGTSNPNLYWYRQAAGRGLQLLFYSVGIGQISSEVPQNLSASRPQDRQFILSSKKLLLSDSGFYLCALNRGTHTDTQYFGPGTRLTVL.

This clone came up a few times. This sequence joins TRBV30 and TRBJ1-5; D perhaps matches TRBD1 (6 bases). V shed 2 bases and J shed 4 bases, with 15 bases lying between them. CDR1 GTSNPN and CDR2 SVGIG come from the germline V gene (reference sequence). The CDR3 spans 15 residues. CDR3 nucleotide sequence: TGTGCCTGGAGTTACGGGGGGGCTCTAAATCAGCCCCAGCATTTT. Protein product: CAWSYGGALNQPQHF. The full variable domain, completed using reference TRBV30 and TRBJ1-5, is SQTIHQWPATLVQPVGSPLSLECTVEGTSNPNLYWYRQAAGRGLQLLFYSVGIGQISSEVPQNLSASRPQDRQFILSSKKLLLSDSGFYLCAWSYGGALNQPQHFGDGTRLSIL.